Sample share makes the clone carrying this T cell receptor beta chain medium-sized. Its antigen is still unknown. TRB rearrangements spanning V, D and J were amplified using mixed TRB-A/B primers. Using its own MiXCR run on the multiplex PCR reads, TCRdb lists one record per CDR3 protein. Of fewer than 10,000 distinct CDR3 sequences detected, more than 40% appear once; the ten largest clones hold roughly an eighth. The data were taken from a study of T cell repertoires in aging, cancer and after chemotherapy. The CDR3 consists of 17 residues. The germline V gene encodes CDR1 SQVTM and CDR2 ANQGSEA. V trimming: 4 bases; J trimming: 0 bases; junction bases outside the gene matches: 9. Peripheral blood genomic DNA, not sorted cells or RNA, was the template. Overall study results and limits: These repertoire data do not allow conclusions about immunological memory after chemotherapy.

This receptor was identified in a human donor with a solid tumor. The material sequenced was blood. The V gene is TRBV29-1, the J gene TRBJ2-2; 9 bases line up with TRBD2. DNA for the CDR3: TGCAGCGTTGTCCCAAGGGCTAGCGGGACGAACACCGGGGAGCTGTTTTTT. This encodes CSVVPRASGTNTGELFF.